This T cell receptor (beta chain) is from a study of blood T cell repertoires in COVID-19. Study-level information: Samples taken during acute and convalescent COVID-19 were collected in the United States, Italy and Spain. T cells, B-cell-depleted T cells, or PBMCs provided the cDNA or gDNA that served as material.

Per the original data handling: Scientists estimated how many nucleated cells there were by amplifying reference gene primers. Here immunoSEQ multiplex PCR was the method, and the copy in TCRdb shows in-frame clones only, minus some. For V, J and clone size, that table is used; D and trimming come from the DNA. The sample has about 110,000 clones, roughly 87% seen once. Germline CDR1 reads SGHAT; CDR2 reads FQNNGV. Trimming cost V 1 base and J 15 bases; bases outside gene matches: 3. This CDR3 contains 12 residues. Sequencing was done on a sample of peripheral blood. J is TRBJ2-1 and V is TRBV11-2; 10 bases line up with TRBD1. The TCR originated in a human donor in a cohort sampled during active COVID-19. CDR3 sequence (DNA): TGTGCCAGCAGCTTAGGGGGACAGGGGCCGTTCTTC. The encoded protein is CASSLGGQGPFF.